This entry is about one T cell receptor beta chain. What it binds is unknown. Using a J-beta primer mix together with a sample-barcoded 5' primer, a second PCR was run for about 6 to 11 cycles. In TCRdb, the 5' RACE reads were re-called with MiXCR into one record per CDR3 protein. Among about 640,000 distinct CDR3 sequences, less than 35% were seen once, and the ten largest hold approximately 14%. Researchers report isolating at least 7 million PBMCs per sample. RNA extraction gave at least 5 micrograms of total RNA per sample. Germline CDR1 and CDR2: SEHNR and FQNEAQ (reference sequence). This CDR3 is built from 14 residues. Deletions cut 2 bases from V and 7 bases from J, with 11 bases between. The data originate from a study of blood T cells in healthy people across ages. General observations from the study: A greater number of naive CD4+ cells and higher diversity distinguished long-lived donors from aged donors.

The receptor comes from an elderly woman in good health. Sequencing was performed on blood. J is TRBJ1-4 and V is TRBV7-9, with D unresolved. CDR3 sequence (DNA): TGTGCCAGCAGCTTATTGGAAGGGCCTGAAAAACTGTTTTTT. Translated, it gives CASSLLEGPEKLFF.